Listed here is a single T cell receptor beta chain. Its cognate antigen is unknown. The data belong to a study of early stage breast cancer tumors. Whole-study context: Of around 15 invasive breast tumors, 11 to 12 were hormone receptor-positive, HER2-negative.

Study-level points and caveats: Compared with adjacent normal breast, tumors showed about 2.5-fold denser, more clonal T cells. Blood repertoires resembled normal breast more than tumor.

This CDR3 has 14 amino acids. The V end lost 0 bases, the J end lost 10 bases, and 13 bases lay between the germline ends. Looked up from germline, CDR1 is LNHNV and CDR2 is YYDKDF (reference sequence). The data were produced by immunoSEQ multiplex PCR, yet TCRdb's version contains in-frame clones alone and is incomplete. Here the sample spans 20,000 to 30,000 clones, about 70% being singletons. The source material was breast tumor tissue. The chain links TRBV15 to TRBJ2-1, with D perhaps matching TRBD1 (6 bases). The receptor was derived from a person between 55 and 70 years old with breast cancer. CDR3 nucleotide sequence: TGTGCCACCAGCAGAGAGGGGTTGAGGGGGGAGCAGTTCTTC. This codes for CATSREGLRGEQFF.